A single T cell receptor (beta chain) is shown here with its context. The data were obtained in a study of CXCR3-negative and CXCR3-positive naive CD8 T cells. The method, 5' RACE with UMI labels, was used to prepare the TRB cDNA libraries. TCRdb re-called the 5' RACE reads and gives one entry per CDR3 protein, without DNA. This listing includes roughly 30,000 distinct CDR3 sequences. The receptor was derived from a human donor in good health. Some clones in this sample may be carry-over from other donors' samples. The sample was memory CD8+ T cells from blood.

CDR3 residues: CSARGDRASYNSPLHF. J is TRBJ1-6 and V is TRBV20-1; TCRdb gives TRBD1 as the D gene, but with no DNA this cannot be confirmed. Per germline, CDR1 DFQATT and CDR2 SNEGSKA (reference sequence). CDR3 length: 16 amino acids.